This TCR beta chain stems from a study of patients and donors after allogeneic stem cell transplantation (dated by TCRdb to the early 2020s). The CDR1 and CDR2 encoded by the germline V gene are LGHNA and YNFKEQ. The germline ends are 18 bases apart after V is trimmed by 4 bases and J by 6 bases. The CDR3 contains 15 residues, cysteine and phenylalanine counted. Only the CDR3 region is kept as DNA, spanning 45 bases read in frame from base 1. Concerning this clonotype: Its antigen is currently not known. The record has no base qualities; no much larger clone is one base away.

The library was prepared using RT-PCR. Sequencing relied on a NextSeq 550. TCRdb reprocessed the public reads (quality trimming at Q25 with fastp, clone calling with MiXCR) and kept in-frame beta chains. Identical CDR3 protein sequences are pooled into one entry, listed with their most common genes and DNA. The sample table records some 87,000 distinct CDR3 sequences; 40% to 60% of these occur just once. Of the sample, approximately 66% is held by the ten largest clones. What was sequenced was blood, either unsorted or a sorted T cell fraction (not recorded which). This sequence was found in a human donor who was either an allogeneic HSCT recipient or a stem cell or donor lymphocyte infusion donor (not recorded which). It is not recorded whose cells these are; they may come from a transplant donor. The V and J genes are TRBV4-2 and TRBJ1-2, with a tentative D gene TRBD1 over 5 matching bases. CDR3 loop: CASSLRFGGEDGYTF. In nucleotide form, the sequence is TGTGCCAGCAGCCTCCGATTCGGAGGGGAGGATGGCTACACCTTC.